These T cell receptor beta chains were read from a single sample in a study of T cell responses to AZD1222 COVID-19 vaccine. The table came from immunoSEQ multiplex PCR; TCRdb's copy has only in-frame clones and leaves some out. The sample yields roughly 150,000 clones, around 90% seen once. Source: peripheral blood, taken on day 0 of AZD1222 vaccination. The receptor set was obtained from an adult in good health. CDR3s include the opening cysteine and the closing phenylalanine or tryptophan. The D gene is left open where the match is weak. Size values are once, few and many counts, or a class for expanded clones, and some rows have none.

j_call v_call clone_size d_call cdr3_nt cdr3_aa
TRBJ1-2 TRBV29-1 few NA TGCAGCGTTGAAGATGGGAGGGCCGGTGGCTACACCTTC CSVEDGRAGGYTF
TRBJ2-7 TRBV19 NA TRBD1 TGTGCCAGTAGTACGACAGGGGGCGAGCAGTACTTC CASSTTGGEQYF
TRBJ2-5 TRBV4-1 NA NA TGCGCCAGCAGCCAAGACAGGGGCGTGGGTCAAGAGACCCAGTACTTC CASSQDRGVGQETQYF
TRBJ1-1 TRBV6-5 NA NA TGTGCCAGCAGTTACCAGGGCAGCAACACTGAAGCTTTCTTT CASSYQGSNTEAFF
TRBJ1-1 TRBV29-1 NA NA TGCAGCGTTGAGGGGCCAGCGCAGGACACTGAAGCTTTCTTT CSVEGPAQDTEAFF
TRBJ1-1 TRBV4-3 NA NA TGCGCCAGCAGCCATGGGGGAATTATGAACACTGAAGCTTTCTTT CASSHGGIMNTEAFF
TRBJ1-1 TRBV6-5 NA NA TGTGCCAGCAGGTTACTGAAGAACACTGAAGCTTTCTTT CASRLLKNTEAFF
TRBJ2-2 TRBV5-1 few NA TGCGCCAGCAGCTTGGCCGGTCACGACACCGGGGAGCTGTTTTTT CASSLAGHDTGELFF
TRBJ2-5 TRBV27 few NA TGTGCCAGGCGAAGGGGGATTTTGGAGACCCAGTACTTC CARRRGILETQYF
TRBJ2-3 TRBV12-3/TRBV12-4 NA NA TGTGCCAGCAGTTTTATGGGAGTAGATACGCAGTATTTT CASSFMGVDTQYF
TRBJ2-1 TRBV14 NA NA TGTGCCAGCAGCCAAGTCAGGGGCCCGGGGCAGTTCTTC CASSQVRGPGQFF
TRBJ2-6 TRBV28 NA NA TGTGCCAGCAGTTACGGACTATCTGGGGCCAACGTCCTGACTTTC CASSYGLSGANVLTF
TRBJ2-3 TRBV7-9 NA NA TGTGCCAGCAGCTTAGAATTTCGAGGGGGCACAGATACGCAGTATTTT CASSLEFRGGTDTQYF
TRBJ1-5 TRBV6-2/TRBV6-3 NA TRBD1 TGTGCCAGCAGTAAATCGACAGGGGCCAGCAATCAGCCCCAGCATTTT CASSKSTGASNQPQHF
TRBJ2-7 TRBV7-6 few TRBD2 TGTGCCAGCAGCCGAACGAAGACTAGCGGGAGCCACGAGCAGTACTTC CASSRTKTSGSHEQYF
TRBJ2-7 TRBV28 NA TRBD2 TGTGCCAGCACCACCCGGGCTAGCGGATACGAGCAGTACTTC CASTTRASGYEQYF
TRBJ2-7 TRBV6-5 NA NA TGTGCCAGCAGTTACCTGGGCTCACGGCCTACCGAGCAGTACTTC CASSYLGSRPTEQYF
TRBJ2-4 TRBV5-1 few NA TGCGCCAGCAGCTTGGAGCCGGGTGCCAAAAACATTCAGTACTTC CASSLEPGAKNIQYF
TRBJ1-6 TRBV28 NA TRBD1 TGTGCCAGCAGAGGGACAGGGAATAATTCACCCCTCCACTTT CASRGTGNNSPLHF